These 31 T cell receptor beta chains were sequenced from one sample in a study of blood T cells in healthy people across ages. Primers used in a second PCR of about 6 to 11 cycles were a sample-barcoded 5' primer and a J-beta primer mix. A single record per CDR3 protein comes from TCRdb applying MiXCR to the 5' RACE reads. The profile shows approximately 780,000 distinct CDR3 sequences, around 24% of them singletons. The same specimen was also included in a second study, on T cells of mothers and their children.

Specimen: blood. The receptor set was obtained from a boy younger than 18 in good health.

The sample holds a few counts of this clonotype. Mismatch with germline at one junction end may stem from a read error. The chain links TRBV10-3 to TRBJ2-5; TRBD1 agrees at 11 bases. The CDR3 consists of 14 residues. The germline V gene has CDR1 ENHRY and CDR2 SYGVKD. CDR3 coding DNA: TGTGCCGTCAGCGGACAGGGGGCACAGGAGACCCAGTACTTC. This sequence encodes CAVSGQGAQETQYF.

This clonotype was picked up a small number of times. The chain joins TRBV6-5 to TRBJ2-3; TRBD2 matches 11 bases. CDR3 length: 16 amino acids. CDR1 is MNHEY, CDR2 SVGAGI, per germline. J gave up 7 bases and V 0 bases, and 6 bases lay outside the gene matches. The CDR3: CASSYSIAGGRNTQYF. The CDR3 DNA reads TGTGCCAGCAGTTACTCAATAGCGGGGGGGCGGAATACGCAGTATTTT.

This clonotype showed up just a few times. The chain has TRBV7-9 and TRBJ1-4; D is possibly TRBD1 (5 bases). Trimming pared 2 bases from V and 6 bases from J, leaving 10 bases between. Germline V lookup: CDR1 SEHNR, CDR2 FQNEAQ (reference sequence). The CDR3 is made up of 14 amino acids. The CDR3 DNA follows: TGTGCCAGCAGCTTAAAGGGGCTGGATGAAAAACTGTTTTTT. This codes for CASSLKGLDEKLFF.

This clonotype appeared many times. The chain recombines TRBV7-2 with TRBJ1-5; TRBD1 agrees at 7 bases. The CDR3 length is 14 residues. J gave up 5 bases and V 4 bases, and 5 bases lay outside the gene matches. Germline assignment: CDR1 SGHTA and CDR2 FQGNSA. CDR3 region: CASSSRQGDQPQHF. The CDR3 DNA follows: TGTGCCAGCAGCTCTAGACAGGGCGATCAGCCCCAGCATTTT.

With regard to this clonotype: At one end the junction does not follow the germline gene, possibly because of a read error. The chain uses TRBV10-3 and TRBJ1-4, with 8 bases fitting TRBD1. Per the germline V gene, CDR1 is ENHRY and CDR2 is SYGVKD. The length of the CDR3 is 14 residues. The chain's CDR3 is CAISGDRSNDKLFF. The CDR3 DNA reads TGTGCCATCAGTGGGGACAGGAGTAATGACAAACTGTTTTTT.

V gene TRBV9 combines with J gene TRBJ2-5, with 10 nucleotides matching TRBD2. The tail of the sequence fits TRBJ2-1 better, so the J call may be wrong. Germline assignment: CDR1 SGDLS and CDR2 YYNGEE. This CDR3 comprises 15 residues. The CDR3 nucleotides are TGTGCCAGCAGCCCTACTATAGCGGGGGGAAATGAGCAGTTCTTC. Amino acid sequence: CASSPTIAGGNEQFF.

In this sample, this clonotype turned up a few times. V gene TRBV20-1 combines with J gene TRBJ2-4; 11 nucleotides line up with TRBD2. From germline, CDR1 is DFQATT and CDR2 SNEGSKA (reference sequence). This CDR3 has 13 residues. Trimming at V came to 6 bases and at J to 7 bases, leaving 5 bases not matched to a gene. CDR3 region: CSAEPSGGNIQYF. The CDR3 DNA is TGCAGTGCCGAACCTAGCGGGGGGAACATTCAGTACTTC.

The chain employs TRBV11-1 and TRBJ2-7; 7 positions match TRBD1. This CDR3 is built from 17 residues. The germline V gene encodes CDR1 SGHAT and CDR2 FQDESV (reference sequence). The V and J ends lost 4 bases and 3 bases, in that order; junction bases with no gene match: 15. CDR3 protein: CASSSEPHRQGGYEQYF. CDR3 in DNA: TGTGCCAGCAGCTCCGAACCCCATCGACAGGGTGGCTACGAGCAGTACTTC.

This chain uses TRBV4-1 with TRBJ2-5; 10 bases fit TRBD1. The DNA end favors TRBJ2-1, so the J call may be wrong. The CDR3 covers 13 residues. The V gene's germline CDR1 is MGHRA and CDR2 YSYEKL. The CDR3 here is CAWDRGNYNEQFF. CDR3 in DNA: TGCGCCTGGGACAGGGGAAACTACAATGAGCAGTTCTTC.

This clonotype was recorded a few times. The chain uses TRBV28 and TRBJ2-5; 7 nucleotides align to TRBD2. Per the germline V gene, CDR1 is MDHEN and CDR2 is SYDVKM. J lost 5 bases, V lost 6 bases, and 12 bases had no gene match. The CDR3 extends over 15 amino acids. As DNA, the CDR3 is TGTGCCAGCAGCCCTGGGACTCGGGGGGAGGAGACCCAGTACTTC. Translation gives CASSPGTRGEETQYF.

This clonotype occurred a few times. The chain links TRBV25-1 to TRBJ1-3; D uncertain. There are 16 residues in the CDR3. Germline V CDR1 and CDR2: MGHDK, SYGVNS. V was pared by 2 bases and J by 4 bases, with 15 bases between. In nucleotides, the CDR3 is TGTGCCAGCAGTGAAGGGTCAGCTAGGCGCGGAAACACCATATATTTT. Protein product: CASSEGSARRGNTIYF.

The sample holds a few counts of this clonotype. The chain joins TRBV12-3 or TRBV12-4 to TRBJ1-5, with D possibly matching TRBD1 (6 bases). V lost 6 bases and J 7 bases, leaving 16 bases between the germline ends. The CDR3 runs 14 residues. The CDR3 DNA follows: TGTGCCAGCAGGCCTGGTGGGGGCAGCCAGCCCCAGCATTTT. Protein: CASRPGGGSQPQHF.

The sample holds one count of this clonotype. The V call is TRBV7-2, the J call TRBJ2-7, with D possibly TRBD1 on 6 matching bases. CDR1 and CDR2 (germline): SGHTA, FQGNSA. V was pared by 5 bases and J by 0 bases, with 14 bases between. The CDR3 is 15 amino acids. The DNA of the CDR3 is TGTGCCAGCAGCCCCCAAACAGGGAGCTCCTACGAGCAGTACTTC. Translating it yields CASSPQTGSSYEQYF.

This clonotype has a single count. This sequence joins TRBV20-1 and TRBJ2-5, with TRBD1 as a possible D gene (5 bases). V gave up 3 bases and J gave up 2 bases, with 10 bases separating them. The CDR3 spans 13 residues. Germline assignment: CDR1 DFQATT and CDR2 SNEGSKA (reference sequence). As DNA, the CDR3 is TGCAGTGCTAGTAGTCCAGGGCAAGAGACCCAGTACTTC. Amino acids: CSASSPGQETQYF.

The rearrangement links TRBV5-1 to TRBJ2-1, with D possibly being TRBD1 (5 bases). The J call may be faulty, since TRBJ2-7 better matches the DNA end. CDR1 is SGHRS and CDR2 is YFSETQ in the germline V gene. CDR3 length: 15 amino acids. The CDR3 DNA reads TGCGCCAGCAGCTGGGAAGGGGTCCTCTCCTACGAGCAGTACTTC. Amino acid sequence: CASSWEGVLSYEQYF.

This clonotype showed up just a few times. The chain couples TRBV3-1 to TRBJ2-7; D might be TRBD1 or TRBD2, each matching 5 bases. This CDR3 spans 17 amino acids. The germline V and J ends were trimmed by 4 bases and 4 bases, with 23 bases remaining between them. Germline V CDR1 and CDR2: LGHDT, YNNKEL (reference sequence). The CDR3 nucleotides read TGTGCCAGCAGCCGCCGGGACCTCCTCAGAAGGCGGTACGAGCAGTACTTC. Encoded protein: CASSRRDLLRRRYEQYF.

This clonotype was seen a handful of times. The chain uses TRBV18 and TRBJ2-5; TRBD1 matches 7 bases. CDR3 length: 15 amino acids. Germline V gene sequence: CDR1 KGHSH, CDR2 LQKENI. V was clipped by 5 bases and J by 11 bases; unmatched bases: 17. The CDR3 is CASSSREGAMKEQYF. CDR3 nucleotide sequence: TGTGCCAGCTCATCGAGAGAGGGGGCGATGAAAGAGCAGTACTTC.

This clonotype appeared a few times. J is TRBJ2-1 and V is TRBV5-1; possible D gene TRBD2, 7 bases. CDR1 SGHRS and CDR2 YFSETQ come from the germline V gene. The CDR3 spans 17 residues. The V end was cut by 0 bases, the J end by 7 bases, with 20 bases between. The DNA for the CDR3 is TGCGCCAGCAGCTTGGCCGGGGGGCGGGATGTGAGGAATGAGCAGTTCTTC. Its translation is CASSLAGGRDVRNEQFF.

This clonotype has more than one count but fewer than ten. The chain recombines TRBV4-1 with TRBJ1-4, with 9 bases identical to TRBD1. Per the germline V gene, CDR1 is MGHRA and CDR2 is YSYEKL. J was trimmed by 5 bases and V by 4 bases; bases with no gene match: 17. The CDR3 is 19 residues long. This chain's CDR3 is CASSRTGQGWPGGNEKLFF. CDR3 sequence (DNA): TGCGCCAGCAGCCGAACGGGACAGGGCTGGCCCGGAGGGAATGAAAAACTGTTTTTT.

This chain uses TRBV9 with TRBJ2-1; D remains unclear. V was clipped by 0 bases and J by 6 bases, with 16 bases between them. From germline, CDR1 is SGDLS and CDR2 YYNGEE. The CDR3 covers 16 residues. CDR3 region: CASSVGKASHRNEQFF. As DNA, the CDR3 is TGTGCCAGCAGCGTAGGAAAGGCCTCCCATCGCAATGAGCAGTTCTTC.

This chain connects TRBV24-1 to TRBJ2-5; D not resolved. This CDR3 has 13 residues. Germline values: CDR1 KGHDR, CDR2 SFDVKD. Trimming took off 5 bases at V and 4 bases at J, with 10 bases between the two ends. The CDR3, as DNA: TGTGCCACCAGTGCGGTGGTAGGAGAGACCCAGTACTTC. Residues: CATSAVVGETQYF.

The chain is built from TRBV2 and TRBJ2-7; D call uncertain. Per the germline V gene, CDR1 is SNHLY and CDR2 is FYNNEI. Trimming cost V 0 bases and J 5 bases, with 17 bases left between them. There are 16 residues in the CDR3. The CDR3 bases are TGTGCCAGCAGTGAAGCGCTTTTAAGGCGAAGGGACGAGCAGTACTTC. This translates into CASSEALLRRRDEQYF. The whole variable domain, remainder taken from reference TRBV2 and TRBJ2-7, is EPEVTQTPSHQVTQMGQEVILRCVPISNHLYFYWYRQILGQKVEFLVSFYNNEISEKSEIFDDQFSVERPDGSNFTLKIRSTKLEDSAMYFCASSEALLRRRDEQYFGPGTRLTVT.

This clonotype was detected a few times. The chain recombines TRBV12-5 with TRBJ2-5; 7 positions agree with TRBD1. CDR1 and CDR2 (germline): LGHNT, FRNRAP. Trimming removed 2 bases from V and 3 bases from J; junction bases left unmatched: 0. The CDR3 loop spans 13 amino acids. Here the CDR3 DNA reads TGTGCTAGTGGTTTGACAGGGGAAGAGACCCAGTACTTC. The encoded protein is CASGLTGEETQYF.

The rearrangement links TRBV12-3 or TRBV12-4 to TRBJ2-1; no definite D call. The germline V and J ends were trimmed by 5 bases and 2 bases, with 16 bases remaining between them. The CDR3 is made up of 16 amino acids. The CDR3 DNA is TGTGCCAGCAGTAAATTAGGTCAGAGCACCTACAATGAGCAGTTCTTC. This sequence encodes CASSKLGQSTYNEQFF.

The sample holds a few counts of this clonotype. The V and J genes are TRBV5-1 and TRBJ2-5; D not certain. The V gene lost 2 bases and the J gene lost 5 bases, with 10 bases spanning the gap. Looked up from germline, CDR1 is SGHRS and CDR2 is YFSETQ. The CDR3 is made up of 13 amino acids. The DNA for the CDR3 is TGCGCCAGCAGCTTCGGCGCGTCCGAGACCCAGTACTTC. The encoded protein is CASSFGASETQYF.

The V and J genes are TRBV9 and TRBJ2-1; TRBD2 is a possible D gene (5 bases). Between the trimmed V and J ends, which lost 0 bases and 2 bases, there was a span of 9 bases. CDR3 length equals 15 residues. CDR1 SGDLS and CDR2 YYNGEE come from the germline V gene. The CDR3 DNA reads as TGTGCCAGCAGCGTAGGTAGCGTCCCCTACAATGAGCAGTTCTTC. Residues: CASSVGSVPYNEQFF. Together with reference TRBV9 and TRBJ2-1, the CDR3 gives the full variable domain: DSGVTQTPKHLITATGQRVTLRCSPRSGDLSVYWYQQSLDQGLQFLIQYYNGEERAKGNILERFSAQQFPDLHSELNLSSLELGDSALYFCASSVGSVPYNEQFFGPGTRLTVL.

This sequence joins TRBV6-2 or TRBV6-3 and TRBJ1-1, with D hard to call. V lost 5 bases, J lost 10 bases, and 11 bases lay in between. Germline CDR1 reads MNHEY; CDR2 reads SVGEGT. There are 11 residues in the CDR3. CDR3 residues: CASSMEKGAFF. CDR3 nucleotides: TGTGCCAGCAGTATGGAAAAGGGAGCTTTCTTT.

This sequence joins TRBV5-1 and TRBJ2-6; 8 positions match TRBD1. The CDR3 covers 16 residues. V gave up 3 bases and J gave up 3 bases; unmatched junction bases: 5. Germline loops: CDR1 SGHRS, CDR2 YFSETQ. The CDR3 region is CASSSQGAIGANVLTF. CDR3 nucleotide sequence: TGCGCCAGCAGCTCCCAGGGGGCTATTGGGGCCAACGTCCTGACTTTC.

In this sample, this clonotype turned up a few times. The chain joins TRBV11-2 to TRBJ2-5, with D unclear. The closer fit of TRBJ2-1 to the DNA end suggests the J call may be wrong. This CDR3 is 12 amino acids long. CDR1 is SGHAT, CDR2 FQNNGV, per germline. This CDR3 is CASSFTPREQFF. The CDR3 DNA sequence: TGTGCCAGCAGCTTCACGCCGAGGGAGCAGTTCTTC.

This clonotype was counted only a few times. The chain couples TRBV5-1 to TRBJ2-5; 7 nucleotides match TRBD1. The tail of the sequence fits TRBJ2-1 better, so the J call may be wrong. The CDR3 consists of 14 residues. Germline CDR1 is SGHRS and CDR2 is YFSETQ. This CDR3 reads CASSIPGGRGEQFF. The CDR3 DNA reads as TGCGCCAGCAGCATCCCAGGGGGTAGGGGTGAGCAGTTCTTC.

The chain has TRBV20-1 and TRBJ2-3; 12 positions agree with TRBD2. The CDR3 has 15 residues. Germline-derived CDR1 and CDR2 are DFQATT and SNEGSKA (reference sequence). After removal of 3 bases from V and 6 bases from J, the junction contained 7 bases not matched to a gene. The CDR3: CSARPSGRAGDTQYF. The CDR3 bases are TGCAGTGCTAGGCCTAGCGGGAGGGCGGGGGATACGCAGTATTTT.